These T cell receptor beta chains were read from a single sample in a study of blood T cell repertoires in COVID-19. Some clones are missing from TCRdb's copy, which holds only in-frame ones; the method was immunoSEQ multiplex PCR. The repertoire holds fewer than 250,000 clones, around 84% seen once, with under 12% in the top ten. Sequencing used peripheral blood. The receptor set was obtained from a woman aged 80 or over with COVID-19, enrolled during active disease. Both conserved end residues are part of each CDR3. Each record gives: D gene, V gene, clone size, J gene, CDR3 DNA, CDR3 protein. D genes are given only for firm matches. Part of the rows lack a size; the others show once, few, many or a class for expanded clones.

TRBD2	TRBV10-3	-	TRBJ2-3	TGTGCCATCAGTGAGTTAACGGGGGGGGTCACAGATACGCAGTATTTT	CAISELTGGVTDTQYF
TRBD2	TRBV27	-	TRBJ2-1	TGTGCCAGCAGCTCAACTAGCGATGAGCAGTTCTTC	CASSSTSDEQFF
-	TRBV6-1	-	TRBJ1-3	TGTGCCAGCAGTGAAGCGAAGCTCGGGGGAAACACCATATATTTT	CASSEAKLGGNTIYF
-	TRBV6-5	-	TRBJ1-1	TGTGCCAGCATTCCCGCCAGGGCCACTGAAGCTTTCTTT	CASIPARATEAFF
-	TRBV29-1	once	TRBJ2-2	TGCAGCGTTGACCGGTCGAACACCGGGGAGCTGTTTTTT	CSVDRSNTGELFF
TRBD1	TRBV27	-	TRBJ2-2	TGTGCCAGCAGTTTTTACCGACAGAGGGGGCCGAACACCGGGGAGCTGTTTTTT	CASSFYRQRGPNTGELFF
-	TRBV4-1	-	TRBJ1-5	TGCGCCAGCAGCCAAGGTTTTTCGGGGGGCGGGCAGCCCCAGCATTTT	CASSQGFSGGGQPQHF
-	TRBV24-1	-	TRBJ1-2	TGTGCCACAGGCAAGGACAGCCATGGCTACACCTTC	CATGKDSHGYTF
-	TRBV15	-	TRBJ1-2	TGTGCCACCAGCGAAAAGCCAGGCTATGGCTACACCTTC	CATSEKPGYGYTF
TRBD2	TRBV6-5	-	TRBJ2-1	TGTGCCAGCAGTTCACTAGCGGGGGAGCTCAATGAGCAGTTCTTC	CASSSLAGELNEQFF
-	TRBV28	-	TRBJ1-2	TGTGCCACATCATTGCAACCCCGGGACTATGGCTACACCTTC	CATSLQPRDYGYTF
-	TRBV24-1	-	TRBJ2-3	TGTGCCACCAGTGGGGAGAACACAGATACGCAGTATTTT	CATSGENTDTQYF
TRBD1	TRBV27	once	TRBJ2-1	TGTGCCAGCAGTTCACAGGGGGGTATATCCTACAATGAGCAGTTCTTC	CASSSQGGISYNEQFF
-	TRBV6-1	-	TRBJ2-1	TGTGCCAGCAGTGGGTTGGAGAGGGGGGGCCTGGGTAATGAGCAGTTCTTC	CASSGLERGGLGNEQFF
TRBD1	TRBV4-1	-	TRBJ2-5	TGCGCCAGCAGCCGGGGGACAGGGTCTTTTGAGACCCAGTACTTC	CASSRGTGSFETQYF
-	TRBV19	-	TRBJ1-3	TGTGCCAGCCGCCGTCAGGTTTATGGGCGAAACACCATATATTTT	CASRRQVYGRNTIYF
TRBD2	TRBV6-1	-	TRBJ2-5	TGTGCCAGCAGTGAAGCGAGGCTAGCGGGGCCGCAAGAGACCCAGTACTTC	CASSEARLAGPQETQYF
TRBD2	TRBV7-6	few	TRBJ2-5	TGTGCCAGCAGCTTTAGCGGGGGCCCGGAGACCCAGTACTTC	CASSFSGGPETQYF
TRBD1	TRBV2	-	TRBJ1-1	TGTGCCAGCAGACCCGGGACAGCGAACACTGAAGCTTTCTTT	CASRPGTANTEAFF
-	TRBV11-2	-	TRBJ2-1	TGTGCCAGCAGCTTAGTCGCGGGGGCGTACAATGAGCAGTTCTTC	CASSLVAGAYNEQFF
TRBD1	TRBV13	few	TRBJ2-2	TGTGCCAGCTTTCAGGGACAGTACACCGGGGAGCTGTTTTTT	CASFQGQYTGELFF
TRBD1	TRBV28	-	TRBJ1-2	TGTGCCAGCAAAAGCGTAGGGGGCGGCTCCTATGGCTACACCTTC	CASKSVGGGSYGYTF
-	TRBV7-2	once	TRBJ2-1	TGTGCCAGCAGCGATCGGACATTCGGGTCCTACAATGAGCAGTTCTTC	CASSDRTFGSYNEQFF
-	TRBV27	-	TRBJ1-1	TGTGCCAGCAGTTTGGGGGGTAGCACTGAAGCTTTCTTT	CASSLGGSTEAFF
-	TRBV11-3	-	TRBJ2-3	TGTGCCAGCAGCCCCCGAGGCACAGATACGCAGTATTTT	CASSPRGTDTQYF
-	TRBV5-6	-	TRBJ1-1	TGTGCCAGCAGCCGGGGCAGGGGTAGGGAAGCTTTCTTT	CASSRGRGREAFF
TRBD2	TRBV5-1	-	TRBJ2-3	TGCGCCAGCAGCTTGAGGAGCGGGGGAACAGATACGCAGTATTTT	CASSLRSGGTDTQYF
-	TRBV18	-	TRBJ2-3	TGTGCCAGCTCAACTGGACAAAGGGTAGATACGCAGTATTTT	CASSTGQRVDTQYF